The next 19 T cell receptor beta chains were all read from a single sample in a study of blood T cell repertoires in COVID-19. Data came from immunoSEQ multiplex PCR; TCRdb stores just in-frame clones and leaves some out. Seen here are around 270,000 clones, about 85% observed once, and the top ten hold around 1%. Sequences were obtained from peripheral blood. These receptors all stem from a human donor with COVID-19, enrolled during active disease. The donor label of this sample is uncertain.

The V and J genes are TRBV11-2 and TRBJ2-7; D is possibly TRBD2 (5 bases). Between the trimmed V and J ends, which lost 2 bases and 6 bases, there was a span of 11 bases. The CDR3 totals 13 residues. In germline, CDR1 is SGHAT, CDR2 FQNNGV. The CDR3 loop reads CASSLFEGFEQYF. CDR3 DNA sequence: TGTGCCAGCAGCTTATTTGAGGGATTCGAGCAGTACTTC.

The chain uses TRBV5-1 and TRBJ1-1, with D possibly matching TRBD1 (6 bases). Deletions cut 1 base from V and 0 bases from J, with 10 bases between. CDR1 is SGHRS and CDR2 is YFSETQ in the germline V gene. There are 15 residues in the CDR3. CDR3 in amino acids: CASSLPGQMNTEAFF. The CDR3 DNA follows: TGCGCCAGCAGCTTGCCAGGACAGATGAACACTGAAGCTTTCTTT. The full variable domain, its missing parts supplied by reference TRBV5-1 and TRBJ1-1, is KAGVTQTPRYLIKTRGQQVTLSCSPISGHRSVSWYQQTPGQGLQFLFEYFSETQRNKGNFPGRFSGRQFSNSRSEMNVSTLELGDSALYLCASSLPGQMNTEAFFGQGTRLTVV.

The genes are TRBV28 and TRBJ1-2; D possibly corresponds to TRBD1 (5 bases). Trimming took 4 bases from V and 0 from J, leaving 9 bases between them. The CDR3 covers 14 residues. Germline loops: CDR1 MDHEN, CDR2 SYDVKM. CDR3 coding DNA: TGTGCCAGCAGTTCAGGGCCCACTAACTATGGCTACACCTTC. This translates into CASSSGPTNYGYTF.

This clone was found once. The chain joins TRBV7-3 to TRBJ2-1; D call uncertain. Germline CDR1 and CDR2: SGHTA and FQGTGA. The CDR3 is made up of 17 amino acids. Trimming took 0 bases from V and 6 from J, leaving 18 bases between them. CDR3 DNA sequence: TGTGCCAGCAGCTTAACCCACCCCGAGTTCCCGCTCAATGAGCAGTTCTTC. Its translation: CASSLTHPEFPLNEQFF.

V usage is TRBV19 and J usage is TRBJ1-5; possible D gene TRBD1, 6 bases. V gave up 6 bases and J gave up 0 bases, with 12 bases separating them. The CDR3 runs 15 residues. CDR1 is LNHDA and CDR2 is SQIVND in the germline V gene (reference sequence). The CDR3 bases are TGTGCCAGTAGGGGGACACCCAATAGCAATCAGCCCCAGCATTTT. This gives the protein CASRGTPNSNQPQHF.

The CDR3 DNA follows: TGTGCCACCAGTGGGACGGGGACAGGGGGCTTCCAGCCCCAGCATTTT. Translation gives CATSGTGTGGFQPQHF. The V and J genes are TRBV24-1 and TRBJ1-5; 12 bases match TRBD1. The germline V gene has CDR1 KGHDR and CDR2 SFDVKD. The length of the CDR3 is 16 residues. Trimming at V came to 5 bases and at J to 7 bases, leaving 8 bases not matched to a gene.

This chain connects TRBV6-5 to TRBJ2-7, with 9 nucleotides matching TRBD1. V lost 1 base, J lost 3 bases, and 4 bases stayed unmatched. There are 15 residues in the CDR3. The germline CDR1 and CDR2 sequences are MNHEY and SVGAGI. CDR3 coding DNA: TGTGCCAGCAGTTACTGGGGGACAGGGAGCTACGAGCAGTACTTC. Its protein is CASSYWGTGSYEQYF.

The rearrangement joins TRBV5-1 to TRBJ2-1; D possibly corresponds to TRBD2 (6 bases). The V gene lost 7 bases and the J gene lost 5 bases, with 19 bases spanning the gap. From germline, CDR1 is SGHRS and CDR2 YFSETQ. The CDR3 totals 15 residues. CDR3 residues: CASSGVGGINNEQFF. The CDR3 region has the DNA TGCGCCAGCTCCGGGGTCGGCGGGATCAACAATGAGCAGTTCTTC.

The J gene is TRBJ2-7, the V gene TRBV6-1; 7 bases are a match to TRBD1. The CDR3 is 15 amino acids. V shed 3 bases and J 3 bases; nucleotides not matched to a gene: 8. The germline V gene encodes CDR1 MNHNS and CDR2 SASEGT. CDR3 in DNA: TGTGCCAGCAGTGACCCCCGGACAGGAGACTACGAGCAGTACTTC. Translated: CASSDPRTGDYEQYF.

This clone has a handful of counts. J is TRBJ1-4 and V is TRBV6-6; 8 positions match TRBD1. This CDR3 contains 15 residues. Looked up from germline, CDR1 is MNHNY and CDR2 is SVGAGI (reference sequence). V dropped 6 bases and J dropped 7; count of bases not matched to a gene: 10. CDR3 bases: TGTGCCAGCAGCTCTACAGGGGGAGTTGGTGAAAAACTGTTTTTT. Protein product: CASSSTGGVGEKLFF.

V usage is TRBV2 and J usage is TRBJ2-3, with 8 nucleotides matching TRBD2. This CDR3 is built from 15 residues. CDR1 and CDR2 (germline): SNHLY, FYNNEI. J gave up 2 bases and V 6 bases, and 7 bases lay outside the gene matches. In DNA form, the CDR3 reads TGTGCCAGCAGGCGGGAGGCCTCTCTCACAGATACGCAGTATTTT. Its protein is CASRREASLTDTQYF. Supplemented by reference TRBV2 and TRBJ2-3, the full variable domain reads EPEVTQTPSHQVTQMGQEVILRCVPISNHLYFYWYRQILGQKVEFLVSFYNNEISEKSEIFDDQFSVERPDGSNFTLKIRSTKLEDSAMYFCASRREASLTDTQYFGPGTRLTVL.

The rearrangement joins TRBV6-5 to TRBJ1-5, with unresolved D. Germline assignment: CDR1 MNHEY and CDR2 SVGAGI. The CDR3 consists of 16 residues. Trimming took 4 bases from V and 0 from J, leaving 13 bases between them. This CDR3 is CASSFRRSNSNQPQHF. CDR3 nucleotides: TGTGCCAGCAGTTTCAGACGTAGCAATAGCAATCAGCCCCAGCATTTT.

V and J are TRBV7-9 and TRBJ1-1; D not resolved. The CDR3 is made up of 15 amino acids. The germline V and J ends were trimmed by 0 bases and 5 bases, with 13 bases remaining between them. The germline gives CDR1 SEHNR, CDR2 FQNEAQ (reference sequence). CDR3 nucleotide sequence: TGTGCCAGCAGCTTAGCGCGGGTCGGAGGAACTGAAGCTTTCTTT. This gives the protein CASSLARVGGTEAFF.

Details on this clone: One end of the junction varies from germline; a read error may be responsible. The rearrangement links TRBV11-3 to TRBJ1-1, with D tentatively TRBD1 (5 bases). This CDR3 region has 12 residues. Looked up from germline, CDR1 is SGHNT and CDR2 is YENEEA. The CDR3 region has the DNA TGTGCCAGCAGCTTAGTCCAGGGTGAAGCTATCTTT. It yields the protein CASSLVQGEAIF.

The CDR3 reads CASIAWGQGDYGYTF. The CDR3 nucleotides read TGTGCCAGCATTGCATGGGGACAGGGGGACTATGGCTACACCTTC. V is TRBV6-5 and J is TRBJ1-2; TRBD1 agrees at 11 bases. Trimming cost V 7 bases and J 3 bases; bases outside gene matches: 7. This CDR3 comprises 15 residues. Germline CDR1 is MNHEY and CDR2 is SVGAGI.

Concerning this clone itself: This CDR3 is also generated by other DNA sequences in the sample. This sequence joins TRBV7-9 and TRBJ2-7; D not certain. Trimming shortened V by 3 bases and J by 4 bases, and 4 bases separated the two germline ends. This CDR3 is 11 amino acids long. The germline V gene encodes CDR1 SEHNR and CDR2 FQNEAQ (reference sequence). The DNA for the CDR3 is TGTGCCAGCAGCTTGAGTTACGAGCAGTACTTC. It yields the protein CASSLSYEQYF.

The gene calls are TRBV5-1 and TRBJ2-1; 13 bases are a match to TRBD2. The CDR3 spans 18 residues. V was pared by 2 bases and J by 3 bases, with 8 bases of the junction left unmatched. CDR1 is SGHRS, CDR2 YFSETQ, per germline. CDR3 in amino acids: CASSLGLAGERVYNEQFF. The DNA of the CDR3 is TGCGCCAGCAGCTTAGGACTAGCGGGAGAAAGGGTCTACAATGAGCAGTTCTTC.

There are a few counts of this clone. The chain recombines TRBV5-4 with TRBJ1-6; tentatively, D is TRBD1 (6 bases). Germline loops: CDR1 SGHNT, CDR2 YYREEE (reference sequence). Trimming shortened V by 4 bases and J by 6 bases, and 17 bases separated the two germline ends. This CDR3 spans 16 amino acids. CDR3 coding DNA: TGTGCCAGCAGCGGACGAGGGGGGGGTTCTAATTCACCCCTCCACTTT. It specifies CASSGRGGGSNSPLHF.

This chain uses TRBV12-3 or TRBV12-4 with TRBJ2-7; D gene unclear. CDR3 length: 13 residues. Between the trimmed V and J ends, which lost 2 bases and 2 bases, there was a span of 7 bases. CDR3 in DNA: TGTGCCAGCAGTTTAACAGTAGCCTACGAGCAGTACTTC. This encodes CASSLTVAYEQYF.